The 30 T cell receptor beta chains listed next were all sequenced from one sample in a study of shared clonotypes between healthy human individuals. Naive CD8 cells lacked CD45RO, underwent positive selection for CCR7 and left out terminally differentiated effector memory CD45RA+ cells. Measured with immunoSEQ multiplex PCR; TCRdb has only the in-frame clones, and not every one. This sample carries around 1.9 million clones, 90% to 95% of them seen once, and the ten largest clones take roughly 1.8%. The sequenced sample consisted of naive CD8+ T cells from PBMCs. These receptors were taken from a man younger than 35 in good health. Some clones in this sample may be carry-over from other donors' samples.

J is TRBJ2-5 and V is TRBV27, with TRBD2 identical over 9 bases. This CDR3 has 18 amino acids. Trimming at V came to 2 bases and at J to 5 bases, leaving 15 bases not matched to a gene. Germline V gene sequence: CDR1 MNHEY, CDR2 SMNVEV (reference sequence). CDR3 amino acids: CASSLGAMQTSGPETQYF. The DNA of the CDR3 is TGTGCCAGCAGTTTAGGGGCCATGCAGACTAGCGGCCCTGAGACCCAGTACTTC.

The chain employs TRBV5-4 and TRBJ1-3; weak D call: TRBD1 (5 bases). With 5 bases removed from V and 2 bases from J, the gap between germline ends came to 14 bases. This CDR3 region has 15 residues. CDR1 SGHNT and CDR2 YYREEE come from the germline V gene (reference sequence). The CDR3 DNA is TGTGCCAGCAGTATGGGGCTCACCCCTGGAAACACCATATATTTT. Encoded protein: CASSMGLTPGNTIYF.

This chain connects TRBV27 to TRBJ2-7; D possibly corresponds to TRBD1 (5 bases). V was clipped by 9 bases and J by 3 bases, with 24 bases between them. Germline CDR1 reads MNHEY; CDR2 reads SMNVEV (reference sequence). This CDR3 has 16 amino acids. The CDR3 DNA follows: TGTGCCAGAAATCTTCACATGGGGCTCGAGTTCTACGAGCAGTACTTC. The encoded protein is CARNLHMGLEFYEQYF.

The gene calls are TRBV19 and TRBJ1-1; a weak D match, TRBD1 (6 bases). This CDR3 contains 15 residues. CDR1 is LNHDA, CDR2 SQIVND, per germline (reference sequence). The V gene lost 9 bases and the J gene lost 3 bases, with 20 bases spanning the gap. Here the CDR3 reads CASTRGWGAHTEAFF. As DNA, the CDR3 is TGTGCCAGCACGAGGGGTTGGGGGGCTCACACTGAAGCTTTCTTT.

This clone was picked up one time. V and J are TRBV6-6 and TRBJ1-1, with D hard to call. Germline CDR1 is MNHNY and CDR2 is SVGAGI (reference sequence). This CDR3 region has 15 residues. Trimming removed 8 bases at V and 1 base at J, with 17 bases between. The CDR3 DNA sequence: TGTGCCAGCTCCCTCGGAGCAGTAAAGAACACTGAAGCTTTCTTT. It codes for CASSLGAVKNTEAFF.

This chain links TRBV7-9 with TRBJ2-7, with D perhaps matching TRBD2 (6 bases). Germline V gene lookup returns CDR1 SEHNR and CDR2 FQNEAQ (reference sequence). The CDR3 loop spans 15 amino acids. The V end lost 4 bases, the J end lost 2 bases, and 15 bases lay between the germline ends. The CDR3, as DNA: TGTGCCAGCAGCTCCTTCCGGGAGCGGGCCTACGAGCAGTACTTC. Translating it yields CASSSFRERAYEQYF.

The CDR3 spells CASSQGSPGLGNTIYF. Written as DNA, the CDR3 is TGCGCCAGCAGCCAAGGGTCTCCGGGGCTTGGAAACACCATATATTTT. The V and J genes are TRBV4-1 and TRBJ1-3; possibly TRBD1 for D (5 bases). CDR1 and CDR2 (germline): MGHRA, YSYEKL. Trimming took off 1 base at V and 3 bases at J, with 13 bases between the two ends. The CDR3 sequence is 16 residues long.

This chain joins TRBV7-9 and TRBJ1-4; D call uncertain. The V gene lost 7 bases and the J gene lost 0 bases, with 9 bases spanning the gap. CDR3 length: 14 residues. Germline CDR1 is SEHNR and CDR2 is FQNEAQ (reference sequence). The CDR3 nucleotides are TGTGCCAGCACCGAGGTTGCAACTAATGAAAAACTGTTTTTT. Translation gives CASTEVATNEKLFF.

The J gene is TRBJ2-7, the V gene TRBV6-1; D uncertain. V shed 2 bases and J shed 2 bases, with 7 bases lying between them. In germline, CDR1 is MNHNS, CDR2 SASEGT. The CDR3 has 13 residues. The CDR3 DNA reads TGTGCCAGCAGTGAAAACCTTCCCTACGAGCAGTACTTC. It translates to CASSENLPYEQYF.

The chain recombines TRBV6-5 with TRBJ2-7; 7 bases align to TRBD1. This CDR3 is built from 15 residues. Germline V CDR1 and CDR2: MNHEY, SVGAGI. V gave up 2 bases and J gave up 2 bases; unmatched junction bases: 6. DNA of the CDR3: TGTGCCAGCAGTTACGAAAGGACAGGTACCTACGAGCAGTACTTC. It encodes CASSYERTGTYEQYF.

The V call is TRBV28, the J call TRBJ1-3; D not resolved. V was trimmed by 2 bases and J by 0 bases, leaving 11 bases between them. From germline, CDR1 is MDHEN and CDR2 SYDVKM. This CDR3 is 16 amino acids long. The CDR3 nucleotides are TGTGCCAGCAGTTTAATGGGCAGTAGCTCTGGAAACACCATATATTTT. Protein: CASSLMGSSSGNTIYF.

The rearrangement uses TRBV28 and TRBJ1-5; no clear D. V gave up 4 bases and J gave up 5 bases, with 15 bases separating them. The CDR3 totals 15 residues. Germline CDR1 is MDHEN and CDR2 is SYDVKM. The CDR3 here is CASSSVRGPHQPQHF. The CDR3 nucleotides are TGTGCCAGCAGTTCCGTCAGAGGGCCCCATCAGCCCCAGCATTTT.

Of note for this clone: At the DNA level, this CDR3 is encoded by other sequences in the same sample as well. The chain uses TRBV5-1 and TRBJ1-1; D might be TRBD1 (5 bases). V lost 0 bases and J 4 bases, leaving 7 bases between the germline ends. The CDR3 extends over 13 amino acids. Germline V CDR1 and CDR2: SGHRS, YFSETQ. As DNA, the CDR3 is TGCGCCAGCAGCTTGGCAGGGACCACTGAAGCTTTCTTT. This codes for CASSLAGTTEAFF.

The V call is TRBV30, the J call TRBJ2-7; the D gene is possibly TRBD2 (6 bases). With 7 bases removed from V and 2 bases from J, the gap between germline ends came to 15 bases. Germline V gene data show CDR1 as GTSNPN and CDR2 as SVGIG (reference sequence). The length of the CDR3 is 13 residues. The CDR3 region is CASVSGLAYEQYF. CDR3 sequence (DNA): TGTGCCTCAGTTAGCGGCTTGGCCTACGAGCAGTACTTC.

The rearrangement joins TRBV19 to TRBJ1-2; D call uncertain. The CDR3 sequence is 14 residues long. Germline V gene sequence: CDR1 LNHDA, CDR2 SQIVND (reference sequence). V lost 3 bases and J lost 12, with 20 bases in between. The CDR3 DNA sequence: TGTGCCAGTAGTATTGGAGGGCCCCGGATTCCACACACCTTC. Encoded protein: CASSIGGPRIPHTF. Based on the CDR3 plus reference TRBV19 and TRBJ1-2, the full variable domain is DGGITQSPKYLFRKEGQNVTLSCEQNLNHDAMYWYRQDPGQGLRLIYYSQIVNDFQKGDIAEGYSVSREKKESFPLTVTSAQKNPTAFYLCASSIGGPRIPHTFGSGTRLTVV.

This chain uses TRBV7-2 with TRBJ1-4, with D hard to call. CDR3 length equals 14 residues. The V and J ends lost 4 bases and 4 bases respectively, with 10 bases between them. In germline, CDR1 is SGHTA, CDR2 FQGNSA. For the CDR3, the DNA is TGTGCCAGCAGCTCGATCCCTTATAATGAAAAACTGTTTTTT. Amino acid sequence: CASSSIPYNEKLFF.

V usage is TRBV28 and J usage is TRBJ2-3; TRBD2 agrees at 9 bases. Germline CDR1 and CDR2: MDHEN and SYDVKM. This CDR3 is 13 amino acids long. CDR3 coding DNA: TGTGGGGTGGCGGGAGGGCTCACAGATACGCAGTATTTT. This codes for CGVAGGLTDTQYF.

The V call is TRBV4-2, the J call TRBJ1-5; D not resolved. This CDR3 region has 18 residues. Trimming removed 1 base at V and 0 bases at J, with 16 bases between. In germline, CDR1 is LGHNA, CDR2 YNFKEQ. The CDR3 region is CASSQGPSSPYSNQPQHF. The CDR3 nucleotides read TGTGCCAGCAGCCAAGGACCTTCCTCCCCTTATAGCAATCAGCCCCAGCATTTT.

In regard to this clone: Different DNA sequences within this sample yield the same CDR3. This rearrangement joins TRBV7-9 to TRBJ1-5; 7 bases line up with TRBD1. Trimming at V came to 5 bases and at J to 0 bases, leaving 1 base not matched to a gene. Germline V CDR1 and CDR2: SEHNR, FQNEAQ (reference sequence). CDR3 size: 14 residues. The chain's CDR3 is CASSPGGSNQPQHF. The CDR3 bases are TGTGCCAGCAGCCCAGGGGGTAGCAATCAGCCCCAGCATTTT. Full variable domain (remainder filled in from reference TRBV7-9 and TRBJ1-5): DTGVSQNPRHKITKRGQNVTFRCDPISEHNRLYWYRQTLGQGPEFLTYFQNEAQLEKSRLLSDRFSAERPKGSFSTLEIQRTEQGDSAMYLCASSPGGSNQPQHFGDGTRLSIL.

This clone was detected once. The chain uses TRBV15 and TRBJ2-2, with D possibly matching TRBD2 (7 bases). The CDR3 sequence is 15 residues long. From germline, CDR1 is LNHNV and CDR2 YYDKDF (reference sequence). V lost 5 bases and J lost 7, with 17 bases in between. The CDR3 here is CATSERGGGDGELFF. CDR3 sequence (DNA): TGTGCCACCAGCGAAAGGGGGGGTGGTGACGGGGAGCTGTTTTTT. Full variable domain (remainder filled in from reference TRBV15 and TRBJ2-2): DAMVIQNPRYQVTQFGKPVTLSCSQTLNHNVMYWYQQKSSQAPKLLFHYYDKDFNNEADTPDNFQSRRPNTSFCFLDIRSPGLGDTAMYLCATSERGGGDGELFFGEGSRLTVL.

Remarks on this clone: The same CDR3 also results from other DNA sequences found in this sample. The CDR3, as DNA: TGTGCCAGCAGCGTAGGAGGGGGACCGAACACTGAAGCTTTCTTT. Translation: CASSVGGGPNTEAFF. The chain links TRBV9 to TRBJ1-1; D perhaps matches TRBD1 (6 bases). Germline V gene sequence: CDR1 SGDLS, CDR2 YYNGEE. CDR3 size: 15 residues. Trimming took 0 bases from V and 1 from J, leaving 10 bases between them.

The V call is TRBV7-9, the J call TRBJ1-1, with D perhaps matching TRBD1 (5 bases). Germline CDR1 and CDR2: SEHNR and FQNEAQ (reference sequence). The CDR3 sequence is 15 residues long. Between the trimmed V and J ends, which lost 5 bases and 0 bases, there was a span of 13 bases. The CDR3 coding sequence is TGTGCCAGCAGCGCGCACAGGTCCATGAACACTGAAGCTTTCTTT. Amino acids: CASSAHRSMNTEAFF.

A note on this clone: This specimen includes other DNA sequences encoding the same CDR3. Here the CDR3 DNA reads TGTGCCAGTAAGGGGGTGAACACTGAAGCTTTCTTT. Translation: CASKGVNTEAFF. The chain recombines TRBV19 with TRBJ1-1; tentatively, D is TRBD1 (6 bases). The germline V gene encodes CDR1 LNHDA and CDR2 SQIVND (reference sequence). Trimming pared 7 bases from V and 0 bases from J, leaving 6 bases between. The CDR3 is 12 residues long. Full variable domain (rest looked up from reference TRBV19 and TRBJ1-1): DGGITQSPKYLFRKEGQNVTLSCEQNLNHDAMYWYRQDPGQGLRLIYYSQIVNDFQKGDIAEGYSVSREKKESFPLTVTSAQKNPTAFYLCASKGVNTEAFFGQGTRLTVV.

The chain recombines TRBV4-1 with TRBJ2-7; D possibly matches TRBD1 or TRBD2 (5 bases each). The CDR3 consists of 15 residues. Germline values: CDR1 MGHRA, CDR2 YSYEKL. V was clipped by 0 bases and J by 2 bases, with 11 bases between them. Written as DNA, the CDR3 is TGCGCCAGCAGCCAAGAGGAGGTAGGGGCCTACGAGCAGTACTTC. Its translation: CASSQEEVGAYEQYF.

The chain carries TRBV27 and TRBJ1-1; 9 bases are shared with TRBD1. Germline loops: CDR1 MNHEY, CDR2 SMNVEV (reference sequence). CDR3 length: 14 amino acids. Trimming at V came to 7 bases and at J to 1 base, leaving 4 bases not matched to a gene. The CDR3 is CASTTTGGNTEAFF. CDR3 nucleotide sequence: TGTGCCAGCACTACGACAGGGGGGAACACTGAAGCTTTCTTT.

The chain recombines TRBV6-4 with TRBJ2-1, with 7 positions matching TRBD1. CDR1 MRHNA and CDR2 SNTAGT come from the germline V gene. The CDR3 sequence is 14 residues long. Losses at the gene ends were 5 bases for V and 6 bases for J; bases not matched to a gene: 7. CDR3 nucleotides: TGTGCCAGCAGTCCAGGGGGAAGGATCAATGAGCAGTTCTTC. Translation: CASSPGGRINEQFF.

This rearrangement joins TRBV19 to TRBJ2-2; the match to TRBD1 covers 7 bases. Trimming at V came to 9 bases and at J to 5 bases, leaving 9 bases not matched to a gene. In germline, CDR1 is LNHDA, CDR2 SQIVND (reference sequence). The CDR3 consists of 14 residues. The CDR3 spells CASALRGITGELFF. CDR3 in DNA: TGTGCCAGCGCACTCAGGGGGATTACCGGGGAGCTGTTTTTT.

A note on this clone: This specimen includes other DNA sequences encoding the same CDR3. The chain carries TRBV27 and TRBJ2-1; D is ambiguous. The CDR3 has 14 residues. Between the trimmed V and J ends, which lost 0 bases and 4 bases, there was a span of 7 bases. Looked up from germline, CDR1 is MNHEY and CDR2 is SMNVEV (reference sequence). CDR3 coding DNA: TGTGCCAGCAGTTTATCGGACGGATACAATGAGCAGTTCTTC. Amino acid sequence: CASSLSDGYNEQFF.

This chain connects TRBV7-9 to TRBJ2-7; D ambiguous. The V gene lost 5 bases and the J gene lost 7 bases, with 12 bases spanning the gap. The CDR3 length is 12 residues. Germline V gene sequence: CDR1 SEHNR, CDR2 FQNEAQ (reference sequence). The chain's CDR3 is CASSRIESEQYF. CDR3 DNA: TGTGCCAGCAGCAGGATAGAGAGTGAGCAGTACTTC.

The chain joins TRBV5-3 to TRBJ1-5, with D possibly being TRBD1 (5 bases). TRBV5-3 is noted as an ORF with a role that remains uncertain. V lost 1 base and J lost 4, with 15 bases in between. The CDR3 is made up of 16 amino acids. CDR3: CARSLKFRDSNQPQHF. CDR3 nucleotide sequence: TGTGCCAGAAGCTTGAAGTTCAGGGACTCAAATCAGCCCCAGCATTTT.